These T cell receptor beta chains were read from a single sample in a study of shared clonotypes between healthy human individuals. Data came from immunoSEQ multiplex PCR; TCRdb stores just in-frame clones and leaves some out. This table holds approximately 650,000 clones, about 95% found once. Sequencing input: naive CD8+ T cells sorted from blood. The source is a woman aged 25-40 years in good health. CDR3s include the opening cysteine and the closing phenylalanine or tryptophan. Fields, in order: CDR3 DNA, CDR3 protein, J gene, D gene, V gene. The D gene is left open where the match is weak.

CDR3nt: TGTGCCAGCAGTTTGCGGGACGTCTACAATGAGCAGTTCTTC
CDR3aa: CASSLRDVYNEQFF
j_gene: TRBJ2-1
d_gene: .
v_gene: TRBV27

CDR3nt: TGTGCCAGCAGCACACTAGGGGACACCGGGGAGCTGTTTTTT
CDR3aa: CASSTLGDTGELFF
j_gene: TRBJ2-2
d_gene: .
v_gene: TRBV5-8

CDR3nt: TGTGCCAGCAGCTCACAGGGACTAGCGGGCTCCTACGAGCAGTACTTC
CDR3aa: CASSSQGLAGSYEQYF
j_gene: TRBJ2-7
d_gene: TRBD2
v_gene: TRBV7-8

CDR3nt: TGTGCCAGCAGTTTTCCGCAGGGGCCTCCCAAAAACATTCAGTACTTC
CDR3aa: CASSFPQGPPKNIQYF
j_gene: TRBJ2-4
d_gene: .
v_gene: TRBV28

CDR3nt: TGTGCCAGACGGGAAGACACTGAAGCTTTCTTT
CDR3aa: CARREDTEAFF
j_gene: TRBJ1-1
d_gene: .
v_gene: TRBV6-5

CDR3nt: TGTGCCAGCAGCTTAGGAAGACAGGGTTGGGGGAACACTGAAGCTTTCTTT
CDR3aa: CASSLGRQGWGNTEAFF
j_gene: TRBJ1-1
d_gene: TRBD1
v_gene: TRBV7-9

CDR3nt: TGTGCCAGCAGCTTGGAGGGGGGGAACAATGAGCAGTTCTTC
CDR3aa: CASSLEGGNNEQFF
j_gene: TRBJ2-1
d_gene: .
v_gene: TRBV5-6

CDR3nt: TGTGCCAGCAGCAAGGGGTCGGGAAGCCTGCAGTTCTTC
CDR3aa: CASSKGSGSLQFF
j_gene: TRBJ2-1
d_gene: .
v_gene: TRBV21-1

CDR3nt: TGTGCCAGTAGTCCGGCGGGAGTCGAGGAAGAGACCCAGTACTTC
CDR3aa: CASSPAGVEEETQYF
j_gene: TRBJ2-5
d_gene: TRBD2
v_gene: TRBV19

CDR3nt: TGTGCATTTACAACAGCGGACCGACCGAATTCACCCCTCCACTTT
CDR3aa: CAFTTADRPNSPLHF
j_gene: TRBJ1-6
d_gene: .
v_gene: TRBV7-9

CDR3nt: TGTGCCAGCAGCTCCCCCCCTCTAGCGGAAAGCTCCTACGAGCAGTACTTC
CDR3aa: CASSSPPLAESSYEQYF
j_gene: TRBJ2-7
d_gene: TRBD2
v_gene: TRBV5-6

CDR3nt: TGTGCCAGCAGTTCCCGCACAGGGGTTCAAGCTGAAGCTTTCTTT
CDR3aa: CASSSRTGVQAEAFF
j_gene: TRBJ1-1
d_gene: TRBD1
v_gene: TRBV27

CDR3nt: TGTGCCAGCAGCCCCGACCTGCGCGGGAGGGCCGGTGCAACAGATACGCAGTATTTT
CDR3aa: CASSPDLRGRAGATDTQYF
j_gene: TRBJ2-3
d_gene: TRBD2
v_gene: TRBV7-8

CDR3nt: TGCGCCAGCAGCCAAATCGGAGGGGAGGCAGATACGCAGTATTTT
CDR3aa: CASSQIGGEADTQYF
j_gene: TRBJ2-3
d_gene: .
v_gene: TRBV4-1

CDR3nt: TGTGCCAGCAGCCAGGACGAAGGGGGGTTCGGAGCTTTCTTT
CDR3aa: CASSQDEGGFGAFF
j_gene: TRBJ1-1
d_gene: .
v_gene: TRBV4-2

CDR3nt: TGTGCCAGCAGCGCGGGACTAGCGGAATACAATGAGCAGTTCTTC
CDR3aa: CASSAGLAEYNEQFF
j_gene: TRBJ2-1
d_gene: TRBD2
v_gene: TRBV9

CDR3nt: TGTGCCAGCAGCTTGGGTGGGACAGTCTCCGGAAACACCATATATTTT
CDR3aa: CASSLGGTVSGNTIYF
j_gene: TRBJ1-3
d_gene: TRBD1
v_gene: TRBV5-6

CDR3nt: TGTGCCAGGGCCTCGTCGGAGGACAGGAAGCCCACAGATACGCAGTATTTT
CDR3aa: CARASSEDRKPTDTQYF
j_gene: TRBJ2-3
d_gene: TRBD1
v_gene: TRBV28